This is a list of T cell receptor beta chains from one sample in a study of T cells in Graves' hyperthyroidism and ophthalmopathy. MiXCR, run by TCRdb on the multiplex PCR reads, gives a single entry per CDR3 protein. The sample shows some 98,000 distinct CDR3 sequences, 35% to 45% of them seen only once. The sample taken for sequencing was peripheral blood or thyroid tissue (not recorded which). The receptors come from a woman aged 25 to 45 with Graves' hyperthyroidism. The CDR3 runs from the conserved cysteine through the conserved F or W. D genes are given only for firm matches. Clone size is stated in some rows and not others, as once, few, many or a class when expanded.

clone_size,j_call,v_call,d_call,cdr3_aa,cdr3_nt
many,TRBJ2-7,TRBV9,-,CASSAHLGEQYF,TGTGCCAGCAGCGCCCATCTGGGGGAGCAGTACTTC
many,TRBJ2-3,TRBV10-3,-,CAISERRGATDTQYF,TGTGCCATCAGTGAGCGAAGGGGCGCCACAGATACGCAGTATTTT
few,TRBJ1-1,TRBV30,TRBD1,CAWKKNEGAAFF,TGTGCCTGGAAAAAGAATGAGGGGGCGGCTTTCTTT
-,TRBJ2-5,TRBV12-3/TRBV12-4,-,CASTGAEETQYF,TGTGCCAGCACTGGGGCAGAAGAGACCCAGTACTTC
many,TRBJ1-1,TRBV5-8,TRBD1,CASSTGQARSMNTEAFF,TGTGCCAGCAGCACGGGACAGGCCAGATCCATGAACACTGAAGCTTTCTTT
many,TRBJ2-7,TRBV7-9,-,CASSPGAIYEQYF,TGTGCCAGCAGCCCCGGGGCAATCTACGAGCAGTACTTC
many,TRBJ1-2,TRBV30,-,CAWTPGGYGYTF,TGTGCCTGGACCCCGGGAGGGTATGGCTACACCTTC
few,TRBJ1-2,TRBV27,-,CASSSRMCRGYGYTF,TGTGCCAGCAGTTCCCGTATGTGCAGGGGATATGGCTACACCTTC
-,TRBJ1-5,TRBV2,-,CASSGTAEKNSNQPQHF,TGTGCCAGCAGTGGGACAGCAGAAAAGAATAGCAATCAGCCCCAGCATTTT
-,TRBJ1-5,TRBV10-3,TRBD1,CATKDRGGNQPQHF,TGTGCCACCAAGGACAGGGGAGGCAATCAGCCCCAGCATTTT
-,TRBJ2-7,TRBV15,-,CATSGRGPSYEQYF,TGTGCCACCAGCGGCAGGGGACCCTCCTACGAGCAGTACTTC
-,TRBJ2-7,TRBV2,TRBD2,CASSARFGAGGSFGEQYF,TGTGCCAGCAGTGCTAGGTTTGGAGCGGGAGGGTCCTTTGGGGAGCAGTACTTC
many,TRBJ2-3,TRBV20-1,TRBD2,CSARASGRATDTQYF,TGCAGTGCTAGGGCTAGCGGGAGGGCCACAGATACGCAGTATTTT
-,TRBJ2-5,TRBV29-1,TRBD1,CSADGMTGGVGGTQYF,TGCAGCGCTGACGGGATGACAGGGGGCGTAGGAGGGACCCAGTACTTC
-,TRBJ2-5,TRBV10-3,TRBD1,CAIRPEMGQPQYF,TGTGCCATCAGACCTGAGATGGGACAGCCCCAGTACTTC
many,TRBJ2-7,TRBV20-1,-,CSARGALRVYEQYF,TGCAGTGCAAGGGGGGCTCTCCGAGTTTATGAGCAGTACTTC
-,TRBJ1-2,TRBV11-2,TRBD1,CASSIRQGSYGYTF,TGTGCCAGCAGCATACGACAGGGGAGCTATGGCTACACCTTC
-,TRBJ1-2,TRBV9,-,CASSVGGTNYGYTF,TGTGCCAGCAGCGTAGGTGGGACCAACTATGGCTACACCTTC
-,TRBJ1-2,TRBV9,TRBD1,CASSGDSAFNYGYTF,TGTGCCAGCAGCGGGGACAGCGCCTTTAACTATGGCTACACCTTC
-,TRBJ2-1,TRBV11-2,TRBD2,CASSLTSGRGNEQFF,TGTGCCAGCAGCTTGACTAGCGGGAGAGGCAATGAGCAGTTCTTC
large,TRBJ1-1,TRBV7-9,-,CASSDPWHTEAFF,TGTGCCAGCAGCGATCCCTGGCACACTGAAGCTTTCTTT
many,TRBJ1-3,TRBV6-1,TRBD1,CASSPTLDRGGNTIYF,TGTGCCAGCAGCCCAACCTTGGACAGGGGAGGAAACACCATATATTTT
many,TRBJ1-5,TRBV4-1,-,CASSLGHNQPQHF,TGCGCCAGCAGCCTGGGGCACAATCAGCCCCAGCATTTT
-,TRBJ2-7,TRBV2,-,CASSERRAPNAYEQYF,TGTGCCAGCAGTGAACGACGAGCACCGAACGCCTACGAGCAGTACTTC
-,TRBJ2-5,TRBV5-1,-,CASSLYISETQYF,TGCGCCAGCAGCTTGTATATATCGGAGACCCAGTACTTC
medium-sized,TRBJ1-5,TRBV19,-,CASSIPTNQPQHF,TGTGCCAGTAGTATCCCCACAAATCAGCCCCAGCATTTT
many,TRBJ2-7,TRBV27,TRBD1,CASSPGQGLYQQYF,TGTGCCAGCAGTCCGGGACAGGGCCTTTACCAGCAGTACTTC
-,TRBJ1-1,TRBV11-3,-,CASTLLGGTEAFF,TGTGCCAGCACCCTCCTGGGGGGAACTGAAGCTTTCTTT
-,TRBJ2-5,TRBV5-4,TRBD2,CASSAGAAGGETQYF,TGTGCCAGCAGTGCTGGGGCGGCGGGAGGAGAGACCCAGTACTTC
many,TRBJ1-2,TRBV2,-,CASSGTYGYTF,TGTGCCAGCAGCGGGACGTATGGCTACACCTTC
medium-sized,TRBJ1-1,TRBV10-3,-,CAISESLGKKGTEAFF,TGTGCCATCAGTGAGTCTCTCGGCAAAAAAGGAACTGAAGCTTTCTTT
many,TRBJ2-2,TRBV2,TRBD1,CASSRTGRNTGELFF,TGTGCCAGCAGTCGGACAGGGCGGAACACCGGGGAGCTGTTTTTT
many,TRBJ2-7,TRBV5-1,-,CASSALPYEQYF,TGCGCCAGCAGCGCCCTACCCTACGAGCAGTACTTC
many,TRBJ1-1,TRBV9,-,CASSGSGRMNTEAFF,TGTGCCAGCAGCGGGAGCGGACGAATGAACACTGAAGCTTTCTTT
-,TRBJ2-3,TRBV2,-,CASSGGNGDMGTDTQYF,TGTGCCAGCAGTGGAGGGAATGGAGATATGGGCACAGATACGCAGTATTTT
many,TRBJ2-6,TRBV29-1,-,CSVVFSPPLSGANVLTF,TGCAGCGTTGTCTTCTCTCCCCCTCTCTCTGGGGCCAACGTCCTGACTTTC
-,TRBJ1-5,TRBV9,-,CASSVGAYQPQHF,TGTGCCAGCAGCGTAGGGGCGTATCAGCCCCAGCATTTT
-,TRBJ2-7,TRBV7-2,-,CASSFARVGEQYF,TGTGCCAGCAGCTTTGCGAGAGTCGGCGAGCAGTACTTC
many,TRBJ1-1,TRBV10-3,-,CAIAALGRDTEAFF,TGTGCCATCGCGGCTCTAGGGCGAGACACTGAAGCTTTCTTT
-,TRBJ2-3,TRBV6-5,-,CASSFYSGSTGHADTQYF,TGTGCCAGCAGTTTTTATTCGGGCAGCACGGGTCACGCAGATACGCAGTATTTT